Below are 10 T cell receptor beta chains sequenced from a single sample in a study of control samples from healthy donors and cancer patients. Produced via immunoSEQ multiplex PCR; TCRdb's table is partial and in-frame only. The data contain over 120,000 clones, more than 85% of them singletons. The specimen was blood. The source is a man aged 25-45 years in good health.

The count of this clone is one. This chain connects TRBV7-2 to TRBJ2-3; 10 bases fit TRBD2. V shed 4 bases, J shed 10 bases, and the junction held 8 bases outside the gene matches. The CDR3 totals 14 residues. Germline V gene sequence: CDR1 SGHTA, CDR2 FQGNSA. Written as DNA, the CDR3 is TGTGCCAGCAGCTCTATGGGTAGCGGGGGGCCGCAGTATTTT. Residues: CASSSMGSGGPQYF.

The chain recombines TRBV7-2 with TRBJ2-4; 9 positions agree with TRBD1. The germline V gene encodes CDR1 SGHTA and CDR2 FQGNSA. This CDR3 has 22 amino acids. The trim removed 0 bases at V and 0 bases at J, leaving 18 bases unmatched. The CDR3: CASSLATIRDRVQSLAKNIQYF. In DNA, the CDR3 is TGTGCCAGCAGCTTAGCCACGATCCGGGACAGGGTACAATCCTTAGCCAAAAACATTCAGTACTTC.

This rearrangement joins TRBV7-9 to TRBJ2-2; no definite D call. CDR3 length: 13 amino acids. V dropped 1 base and J dropped 5 bases, with 5 bases sitting between them. The germline V gene has CDR1 SEHNR and CDR2 FQNEAQ (reference sequence). The CDR3 DNA sequence: TGTGCCAGCAGCTTAGAAGGGACCGGGGAGCTGTTTTTT. Translation: CASSLEGTGELFF.

There are a few counts of this clone. The chain is built from TRBV11-2 and TRBJ1-1; possible D gene TRBD1, 5 bases. The V end lost 6 bases, the J end lost 7 bases, and 9 bases lay between the germline ends. Germline CDR1 SGHAT, CDR2 FQNNGV. The CDR3 totals 11 residues. CDR3 sequence reads: CASSRGGEAFF. The CDR3 region has the DNA TGTGCCAGCAGTCGGGGGGGTGAAGCTTTCTTT. Full variable domain (outside the CDR3, taken from reference TRBV11-2 and TRBJ1-1): EAGVAQSPRYKIIEKRQSVAFWCNPISGHATLYWYQQILGQGPKLLIQFQNNGVVDDSQLPKDRFSAERLKGVDSTLKIQPAKLEDSAVYLCASSRGGEAFFGQGTRLTVV.

This rearrangement joins TRBV29-1 to TRBJ1-1; D is uncertain. The CDR3 sequence is 13 residues long. Trimming pared 6 bases from V and 1 base from J, leaving 12 bases between. In germline, CDR1 is SQVTM, CDR2 ANQGSEA. The CDR3 loop reads CSVYNFPNTEAFF. The CDR3 coding sequence is TGCAGCGTCTACAATTTCCCGAACACTGAAGCTTTCTTT. Based on the CDR3 plus reference TRBV29-1 and TRBJ1-1, the full variable domain is SAVISQKPSRDICQRGTSLTIQCQVDSQVTMMFWYRQQPGQSLTLIATANQGSEATYESGFVIDKFPISRPNLTFSTLTVSNMSPEDSSIYLCSVYNFPNTEAFFGQGTRLTVV.

The chain couples TRBV2 to TRBJ2-7, with 7 bases aligning to TRBD1. The CDR3 is 14 amino acids. V shed 4 bases and J 5 bases; nucleotides not matched to a gene: 8. CDR1 and CDR2 (germline): SNHLY, FYNNEI. The CDR3 sequence is CASSARQGWHEQYF. DNA for the CDR3: TGTGCCAGCAGTGCCAGACAGGGCTGGCACGAGCAGTACTTC.

This CDR3 is CASSLQASSGNTIYF. In DNA form, the CDR3 reads TGTGCCAGCAGCTTACAGGCCTCCTCTGGAAACACCATATATTTT. The chain combines TRBV7-2 with TRBJ1-3; D is ambiguous. V lost 2 bases and J lost 0, with 8 bases in between. The CDR3 consists of 15 residues. The V gene's germline CDR1 is SGHTA and CDR2 FQGNSA.

The chain uses TRBV9 and TRBJ2-2; 8 nucleotides align to TRBD1. Germline lookup yields CDR1 SGDLS and CDR2 YYNGEE. This CDR3 has 16 amino acids. The trim removed 2 bases at V and 4 bases at J, leaving 7 bases unmatched. The chain's CDR3 is CASSVTGALSTGELFF. The DNA for the CDR3 is TGTGCCAGCAGCGTGACAGGGGCTTTGAGCACCGGGGAGCTGTTTTTT.

The chain is built from TRBV11-2 and TRBJ2-5, with 16 bases fitting TRBD2. J gave up 3 bases and V 5 bases, and 3 bases lay outside the gene matches. Germline CDR1 reads SGHAT; CDR2 reads FQNNGV. The CDR3 sequence is 16 residues long. CDR3 bases: TGTGCCAGCAGCCCCGGGACTAGCGGGGGGGAAGAGACCCAGTACTTC. Translating it yields CASSPGTSGGEETQYF.

This chain links TRBV5-5 with TRBJ1-1, with D perhaps matching TRBD1 (6 bases). This CDR3 region has 13 residues. V lost 0 bases to trimming and J lost 10 bases, with 13 bases between them. Germline V lookup: CDR1 SGHKS, CDR2 YYEKEE (reference sequence). In DNA form, the CDR3 reads TGTGCCAGCAGCTTGGAACAGGGCTTTTTAGCTTTCTTT. Translating gives CASSLEQGFLAFF.